Below, 30 T cell receptor beta chains from the same sample are listed, as sequenced in a study of blood T cell repertoires in COVID-19. Generated by immunoSEQ multiplex PCR, the TCRdb table keeps only in-frame clones and is missing some. The data hold approximately 100,000 clones, with 80% to 90% observed a single time. The sequenced sample was peripheral blood. These TCRs come from a woman under 40 with acute or convalescent COVID-19.

V gene TRBV4-2 combines with J gene TRBJ2-2; 7 bases fit TRBD1. Germline lookup yields CDR1 LGHNA and CDR2 YNFKEQ. Trimming cost V 3 bases and J 0 bases; bases outside gene matches: 1. The CDR3 consists of 15 residues. Here the CDR3 DNA reads TGTGCCAGCAGCCAGGGACAGTCGAACACCGGGGAGCTGTTTTTT. Translated, it gives CASSQGQSNTGELFF.

The rearrangement uses TRBV14 and TRBJ2-5; D unclear. The CDR3 runs to 11 residues. The germline CDR1 and CDR2 sequences are SGHDN and FVKESK. Trimming removed 3 bases from V and 4 bases from J, with 3 bases in between. The CDR3 region is CASSHRETQYF. The CDR3 region has the DNA TGTGCCAGCAGCCACAGAGAGACCCAGTACTTC.

The rearrangement uses TRBV13 and TRBJ2-3, with D tentatively TRBD1 (5 bases). Germline V gene lookup returns CDR1 PRHDT and CDR2 FYEKMQ (reference sequence). Trimming stripped 1 base from V and 7 bases from J, with 15 bases between. This CDR3 contains 15 residues. CDR3 nucleotides: TGTGCCAGCAGCTTAGAGGGGCGAGGCACGAATACGCAGTATTTT. It is translated as CASSLEGRGTNTQYF.

This clone occurred once. This chain connects TRBV28 to TRBJ2-7; D is possibly TRBD1 (5 bases). Looked up from germline, CDR1 is MDHEN and CDR2 is SYDVKM. The CDR3 has 14 amino acids. The germline V and J ends were trimmed by 5 bases and 1 base, with 12 bases remaining between them. Written as DNA, the CDR3 is TGTGCCAGCAGTGATTGGACAAGATCCTACGAGCAGTACTTC. Protein sequence: CASSDWTRSYEQYF.

The J gene is TRBJ2-7, the V gene TRBV27, with 8 bases that match TRBD2. With 7 bases clipped from V and 0 bases from J, the junction kept 8 bases outside the gene matches. Germline loops: CDR1 MNHEY, CDR2 SMNVEV (reference sequence). CDR3 size: 15 residues. Here the CDR3 DNA reads TGTGCCAGCAACCGGGGGCGGGGGGACTCCTACGAGCAGTACTTC. Amino acid sequence: CASNRGRGDSYEQYF.

The V gene is TRBV5-6, the J gene TRBJ2-7; the D gene is possibly TRBD2 (5 bases). Trimming removed 4 bases from V and 1 base from J, with 6 bases in between. The germline CDR1 and CDR2 sequences are SGHDT and YYEEEE. The CDR3 covers 12 residues. The CDR3, as DNA: TGTGCCAGCAGCCCGGGGTCCTACGAGCAGTACTTC. Translating gives CASSPGSYEQYF. Full variable domain (missing parts from reference TRBV5-6 and TRBJ2-7): DAGVTQSPTHLIKTRGQQVTLRCSPKSGHDTVSWYQQALGQGPQFIFQYYEEEERQRGNFPDRFSGHQFPNYSSELNVNALLLGDSALYLCASSPGSYEQYFGPGTRLTVT.

The chain couples TRBV5-1 to TRBJ2-3; D unresolved. CDR1 and CDR2 from the germline V gene are SGHRS and YFSETQ. The CDR3 has 15 amino acids. V was cut by 0 bases and J by 0 bases, with 8 bases left in between. CDR3 in DNA: TGCGCCAGCAGCTTGGGACTGTCTAGCACAGATACGCAGTATTTT. This sequence encodes CASSLGLSSTDTQYF.

The V call is TRBV7-9, the J call TRBJ2-7; weak D call: TRBD2 (5 bases). The ends were cut back, 5 bases at V and 6 bases at J, with 14 bases in the middle. The CDR3 covers 13 residues. Germline values: CDR1 SEHNR, CDR2 FQNEAQ (reference sequence). The CDR3: CASSPYVSGEQYF. In nucleotides, the CDR3 is TGTGCCAGCAGCCCCTACGTAAGCGGCGAGCAGTACTTC.

Only one count was recorded for this clone. The chain couples TRBV19 to TRBJ2-2; maybe TRBD1 (6 bases). The V gene lost 6 bases and the J gene lost 2 bases, with 13 bases spanning the gap. The germline gives CDR1 LNHDA, CDR2 SQIVND (reference sequence). The CDR3 totals 15 residues. CDR3 nucleotide sequence: TGTGCCAGTAGATCAGGACAGCTTAACACCGGGGAGCTGTTTTTT. Its translation is CASRSGQLNTGELFF.

The V call is TRBV21-1, the J call TRBJ2-3; the DNA was not used to check the table's D call, TRBD1. TRBV21-1 is shown as a pseudogene. This CDR3 spans 14 amino acids. The CDR3 protein is CASSNWDRVDTQYF. In DNA form, the CDR3 reads TGTGCCAGCAGCAATTGGGACAGGGTGGATACGCAGTATTTT.

V usage is TRBV20-1 and J usage is TRBJ1-1; D might be TRBD1 (6 bases). The V end lost 4 bases, the J end lost 8 bases, and 11 bases lay between the germline ends. The CDR3 consists of 11 residues. The V gene's germline CDR1 is DFQATT and CDR2 SNEGSKA (reference sequence). The CDR3 region has the DNA TGCAGTGCTAAGGAAGACAGGGAAGCTTTCTTT. Translation: CSAKEDREAFF.

The rearrangement joins TRBV5-1 to TRBJ2-7; 8 bases are a match to TRBD2. J gave up 3 bases and V 0 bases, and 5 bases lay outside the gene matches. The length of the CDR3 is 15 residues. Germline loops: CDR1 SGHRS, CDR2 YFSETQ. The CDR3 sequence: CASSLVTSDGYEQYF. The CDR3 nucleotides read TGCGCCAGCAGCTTGGTGACTAGCGACGGCTACGAGCAGTACTTC.

The rearrangement joins TRBV6-6 to TRBJ1-1; maybe TRBD1 (5 bases). This CDR3 contains 12 residues. Germline V gene lookup returns CDR1 MNHNY and CDR2 SVGAGI (reference sequence). Trimming took off 8 bases at V and 5 bases at J, with 12 bases between the two ends. CDR3 coding DNA: TGTGCCAGCTCTACGGGGGGGACTGAAGCTTTCTTT. This translates into CASSTGGTEAFF.

The chain employs TRBV12-3 or TRBV12-4 and TRBJ2-2, with unresolved D. Trimming took off 4 bases at V and 6 bases at J, with 9 bases between the two ends. The CDR3 is 13 residues long. The CDR3 sequence: CASSSTWPGELFF. Here the CDR3 DNA reads TGTGCCAGCAGTTCCACCTGGCCCGGGGAGCTGTTTTTT.

This rearrangement joins TRBV27 to TRBJ2-7, with D uncertain. Between the trimmed V and J ends, which lost 1 base and 1 base, there was a span of 14 bases. The CDR3 runs to 16 residues. Germline loops: CDR1 MNHEY, CDR2 SMNVEV (reference sequence). In DNA, the CDR3 is TGTGCCAGCAGTTTATTTAAGGATCGGAGATCCTACGAGCAGTACTTC. This sequence encodes CASSLFKDRRSYEQYF.

This chain uses TRBV5-1 with TRBJ1-4; D gene unclear. V lost 4 bases and J lost 3, with 13 bases in between. This CDR3 spans 15 amino acids. Germline V gives CDR1 SGHRS, CDR2 YFSETQ. The CDR3 DNA reads TGCGCCAGCAGCCCCCCAGGCCTGGCTAATGAAAAACTGTTTTTT. As protein: CASSPPGLANEKLFF.

The CDR3 sequence is CASSPTGGEQYF. The CDR3, as DNA: TGTGCCAGCAGCCCGACAGGGGGCGAGCAGTACTTC. The chain combines TRBV7-3 with TRBJ2-7; TRBD1 matches at 9 bases. Germline CDR1 SGHTA, CDR2 FQGTGA. The CDR3 is 12 amino acids. V lost 5 bases and J lost 6; bases outside the gene matches: 2. Full variable domain (rest looked up from reference TRBV7-3 and TRBJ2-7): GAGVSQTPSNKVTEKGKYVELRCDPISGHTALYWYRQSLGQGPEFLIYFQGTGAADDSGLPNDRFFAVRPEGSVSTLKIQRTERGDSAVYLCASSPTGGEQYFGPGTRLTVT.

The V gene is TRBV4-1, the J gene TRBJ2-1; 10 positions agree with TRBD2. This CDR3 has 19 amino acids. Germline V CDR1 and CDR2: MGHRA, YSYEKL. J was trimmed by 3 bases and V by 2 bases; bases with no gene match: 13. This chain's CDR3 is CASSQHQGERTSGYNEQFF. DNA for the CDR3: TGCGCCAGCAGCCAACACCAGGGGGAGAGGACTAGCGGCTACAATGAGCAGTTCTTC.

In this sample, this clone turned up once. The V call is TRBV2, the J call TRBJ2-7; TRBD1 might be the D (6 bases). The CDR3 length is 15 residues. Trimming took 6 bases from V and 0 from J, leaving 15 bases between them. In germline, CDR1 is SNHLY, CDR2 FYNNEI. The CDR3 DNA is TGTGCCAGCAGCCTAACAGGGTGGAGCTCCTACGAGCAGTACTTC. This encodes CASSLTGWSSYEQYF.

This CDR3 is CASRAGEGRGVQAKNIQYF. CDR3 DNA sequence: TGTGCCAGTAGAGCGGGGGAGGGACGAGGAGTACAAGCCAAAAACATTCAGTACTTC. The chain carries TRBV19 and TRBJ2-4, with 8 bases matching TRBD2. The CDR3 is 19 amino acids. Looked up from germline, CDR1 is LNHDA and CDR2 is SQIVND (reference sequence). The junction had 16 bases not matched to a gene; V was cut back by 6 bases and J by 0 bases.

The chain is built from TRBV30 and TRBJ1-5; perhaps TRBD1 as D (5 bases). CDR3 length: 13 residues. Germline assignment: CDR1 GTSNPN and CDR2 SVGIG (reference sequence). The V end was cut by 5 bases, the J end by 4 bases, with 12 bases between. CDR3 in DNA: TGTGCCTGGGGTCACAGGTTTAATCAGCCCCAGCATTTT. Its protein product is CAWGHRFNQPQHF.

This sequence joins TRBV5-4 and TRBJ1-6; TRBD1 might be the D (5 bases). Trimming shortened V by 7 bases and J by 0 bases, and 23 bases separated the two germline ends. CDR3 length equals 19 residues. Germline V gene lookup returns CDR1 SGHNT and CDR2 YYREEE (reference sequence). The CDR3 DNA is TGTGCCAGCCCATTTAGGTGGGGCCCTCATAGCTCCTATAATTCACCCCTCCACTTT. This sequence encodes CASPFRWGPHSSYNSPLHF.

This chain connects TRBV7-8 to TRBJ1-2; tentatively, D is TRBD1 (6 bases). Germline V gene data show CDR1 as SGHVS and CDR2 as FQNEAQ. Trimming removed 5 bases at V and 14 bases at J, with 15 bases between. This CDR3 comprises 11 residues. CDR3 sequence reads: CASSPPGEVTF. Here the CDR3 DNA reads TGTGCCAGCAGCCCGCCAGGGGAAGTTACCTTC.

The J gene is TRBJ2-7, the V gene TRBV9, with D tentatively TRBD2 (5 bases). Deletions cut 6 bases from V and 0 bases from J, with 13 bases between. CDR3 size: 14 residues. In germline, CDR1 is SGDLS, CDR2 YYNGEE. The CDR3 nucleotides read TGTGCCAGCAATCCCGCAGGAGGCTCCTACGAGCAGTACTTC. As protein: CASNPAGGSYEQYF.

The rearrangement links TRBV5-4 to TRBJ1-2; the match to TRBD1 covers 8 bases. Germline V CDR1 and CDR2: SGHNT, YYREEE (reference sequence). V trimming: 4 bases; J trimming: 7 bases; junction bases outside the gene matches: 15. The CDR3 has 16 residues. CDR3 nucleotide sequence: TGTGCCAGCAGCCGCTCGACAGGGGATTCGTTGAGTGGCTACACCTTC. Its protein is CASSRSTGDSLSGYTF.

The CDR3 here is CASSFSSSVDTQYF. In DNA form, the CDR3 reads TGTGCCAGCAGCTTTTCCTCTAGCGTCGATACGCAGTATTTT. The V gene is TRBV7-9, the J gene TRBJ2-3; TRBD2 might be the D (6 bases). The CDR3 runs to 14 residues. Germline-derived CDR1 and CDR2 are SEHNR and FQNEAQ (reference sequence). V was shortened by 3 bases and J by 6 bases, with 13 bases between the two germline ends.

The CDR3 spells CALGQGDRSYNSPLHF. The CDR3, as DNA: TGTGCCTTGGGACAGGGAGACCGCTCCTATAATTCACCCCTCCACTTT. The chain links TRBV30 to TRBJ1-6, with 9 bases aligning to TRBD1. V lost 7 bases and J lost 0; bases outside the gene matches: 7. Germline CDR1 is GTSNPN and CDR2 is SVGIG (reference sequence). The CDR3 runs to 16 residues.

The chain recombines TRBV20-1 with TRBJ1-5, with 10 bases that match TRBD1. The CDR3 runs 15 residues. Germline V CDR1 and CDR2: DFQATT, SNEGSKA (reference sequence). J lost 3 bases, V lost 3 bases, and 5 bases had no gene match. CDR3 bases: TGCAGTGCTAGTTGGGGGACAGGGGTCAATCAGCCCCAGCATTTT. This sequence encodes CSASWGTGVNQPQHF.

J is TRBJ1-4 and V is TRBV12-3 or TRBV12-4; D gene unclear. CDR3 length: 13 amino acids. Trimming stripped 6 bases from V and 5 bases from J, with 10 bases between. CDR3 DNA: TGTGCCAGCAGCGAGGCGGGGAATGAAAAACTGTTTTTT. It is translated as CASSEAGNEKLFF.

This clone has only a few counts. The chain combines TRBV11-3 with TRBJ2-2; D gene uncertain. The CDR3 is 19 residues long. Germline-derived CDR1 and CDR2 are SGHNT and YENEEA. Trimming removed 1 base from V and 1 base from J, with 19 bases in between. The CDR3 DNA reads TGTGCCAGCAGCTTAGGTGGCGGATTCTTAGGCTTGAACACCGGGGAGCTGTTTTTT. This encodes CASSLGGGFLGLNTGELFF.